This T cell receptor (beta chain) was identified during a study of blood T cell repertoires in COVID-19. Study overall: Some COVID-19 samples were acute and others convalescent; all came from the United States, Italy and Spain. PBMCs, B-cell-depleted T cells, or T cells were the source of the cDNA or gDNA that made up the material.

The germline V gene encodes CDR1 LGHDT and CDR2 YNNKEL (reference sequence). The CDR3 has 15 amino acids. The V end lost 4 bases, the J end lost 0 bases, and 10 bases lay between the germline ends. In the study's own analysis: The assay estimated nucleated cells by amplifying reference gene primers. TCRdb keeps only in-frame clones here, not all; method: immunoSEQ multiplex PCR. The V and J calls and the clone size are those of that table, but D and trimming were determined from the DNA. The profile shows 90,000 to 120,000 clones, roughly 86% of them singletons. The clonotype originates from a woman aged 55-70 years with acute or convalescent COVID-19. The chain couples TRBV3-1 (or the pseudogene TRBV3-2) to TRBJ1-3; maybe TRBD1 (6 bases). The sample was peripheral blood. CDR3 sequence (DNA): TGTGCCAGCAGCCTTTGGACAGACTCTGGAAACACCATATATTTT. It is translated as CASSLWTDSGNTIYF.